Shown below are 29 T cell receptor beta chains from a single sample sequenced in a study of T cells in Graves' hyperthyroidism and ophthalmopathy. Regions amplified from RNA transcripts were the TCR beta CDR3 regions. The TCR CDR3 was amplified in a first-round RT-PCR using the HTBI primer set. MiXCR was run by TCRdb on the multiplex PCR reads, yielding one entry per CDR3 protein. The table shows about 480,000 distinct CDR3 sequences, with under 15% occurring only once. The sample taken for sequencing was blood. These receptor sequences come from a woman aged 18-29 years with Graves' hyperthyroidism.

The CDR3 protein is CASSEGVNNYGYTF. DNA of the CDR3: TGTGCCAGCAGCGAGGGGGTTAATAACTATGGCTACACCTTC. This sequence joins TRBV5-5 and TRBJ1-2, with D perhaps TRBD1 (6 bases). The CDR3 contains 14 residues. The V and J ends lost 4 bases and 1 base respectively, with 11 bases between them. From germline, CDR1 is SGHKS and CDR2 YYEKEE (reference sequence).

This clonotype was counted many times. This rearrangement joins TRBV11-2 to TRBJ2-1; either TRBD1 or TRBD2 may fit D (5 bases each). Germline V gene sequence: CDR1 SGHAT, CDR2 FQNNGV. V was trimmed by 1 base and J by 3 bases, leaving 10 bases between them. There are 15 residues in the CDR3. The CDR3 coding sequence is TGTGCCAGCAGCTTAGGGGGGAGAGGCTACAATGAGCAGTTCTTC. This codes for CASSLGGRGYNEQFF.

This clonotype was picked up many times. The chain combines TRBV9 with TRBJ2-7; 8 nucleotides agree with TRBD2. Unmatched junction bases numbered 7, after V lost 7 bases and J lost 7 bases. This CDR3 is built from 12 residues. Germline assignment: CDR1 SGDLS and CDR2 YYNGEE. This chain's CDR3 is CASGGLAREQYF. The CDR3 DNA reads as TGTGCCAGCGGCGGACTAGCACGGGAGCAGTACTTC.

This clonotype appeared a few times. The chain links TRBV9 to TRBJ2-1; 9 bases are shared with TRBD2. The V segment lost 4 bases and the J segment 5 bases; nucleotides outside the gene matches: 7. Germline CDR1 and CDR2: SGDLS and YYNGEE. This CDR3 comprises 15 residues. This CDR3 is CASSLRTSADNEQFF. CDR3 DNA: TGTGCCAGCAGCCTACGGACTAGCGCGGACAATGAGCAGTTCTTC.

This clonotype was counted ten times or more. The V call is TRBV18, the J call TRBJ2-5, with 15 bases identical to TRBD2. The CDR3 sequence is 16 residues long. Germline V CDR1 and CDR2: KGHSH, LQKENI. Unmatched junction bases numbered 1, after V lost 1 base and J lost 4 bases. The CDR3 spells CASSPRGLAGGETQYF. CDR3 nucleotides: TGTGCCAGCTCACCACGGGGACTAGCGGGAGGAGAGACCCAGTACTTC. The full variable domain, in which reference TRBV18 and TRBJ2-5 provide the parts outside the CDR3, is NAGVMQNPRHLVRRRGQEARLRCSPMKGHSHVYWYRQLPEEGLKFMVYLQKENIIDESGMPKERFSAEFPKEGPSILRIQQVVRGDSAAYFCASSPRGLAGGETQYFGPGTRLLVL.

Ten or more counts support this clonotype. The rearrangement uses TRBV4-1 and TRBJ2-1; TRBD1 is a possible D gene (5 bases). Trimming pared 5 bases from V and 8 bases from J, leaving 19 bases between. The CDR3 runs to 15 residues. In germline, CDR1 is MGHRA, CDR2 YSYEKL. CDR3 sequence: CASSSWTTKIYEQFF. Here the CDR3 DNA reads TGCGCCAGCAGCTCATGGACAACCAAAATCTATGAGCAGTTCTTC.

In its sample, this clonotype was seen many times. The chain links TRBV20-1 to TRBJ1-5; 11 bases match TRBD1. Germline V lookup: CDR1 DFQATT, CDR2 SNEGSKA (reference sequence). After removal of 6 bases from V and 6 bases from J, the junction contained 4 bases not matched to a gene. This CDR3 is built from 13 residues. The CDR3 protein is CSATGTGGQPQHF. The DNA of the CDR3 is TGCAGTGCGACCGGGACAGGGGGTCAGCCCCAGCATTTT.

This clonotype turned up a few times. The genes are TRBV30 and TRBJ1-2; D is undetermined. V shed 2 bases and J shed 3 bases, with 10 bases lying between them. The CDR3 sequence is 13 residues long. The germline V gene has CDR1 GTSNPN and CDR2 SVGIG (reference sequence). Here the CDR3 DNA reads TGTGCCTGGAGTAGCAGTGGCTACTATGGCTACACCTTC. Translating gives CAWSSSGYYGYTF.

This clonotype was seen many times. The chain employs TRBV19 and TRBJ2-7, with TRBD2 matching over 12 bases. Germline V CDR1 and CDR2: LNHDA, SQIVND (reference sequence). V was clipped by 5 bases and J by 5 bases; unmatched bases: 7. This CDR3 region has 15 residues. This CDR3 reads CASSGLAGGYNEQYF. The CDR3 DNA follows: TGTGCCAGTAGTGGGCTAGCGGGAGGGTACAACGAGCAGTACTTC.

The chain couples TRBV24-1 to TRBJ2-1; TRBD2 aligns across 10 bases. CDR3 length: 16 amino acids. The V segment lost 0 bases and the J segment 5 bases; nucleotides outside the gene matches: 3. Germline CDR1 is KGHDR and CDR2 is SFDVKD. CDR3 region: CATSDLVLAGNNEQFF. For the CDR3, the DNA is TGTGCCACCAGTGATTTGGTACTAGCGGGAAACAATGAGCAGTTCTTC.

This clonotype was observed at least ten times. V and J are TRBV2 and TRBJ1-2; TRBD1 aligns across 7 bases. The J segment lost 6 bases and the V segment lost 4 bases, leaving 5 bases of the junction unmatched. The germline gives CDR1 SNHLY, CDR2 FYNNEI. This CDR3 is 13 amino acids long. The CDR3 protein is CASSAGGTHGYTF. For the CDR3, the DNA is TGTGCCAGCAGTGCAGGGGGTACCCATGGCTACACCTTC.

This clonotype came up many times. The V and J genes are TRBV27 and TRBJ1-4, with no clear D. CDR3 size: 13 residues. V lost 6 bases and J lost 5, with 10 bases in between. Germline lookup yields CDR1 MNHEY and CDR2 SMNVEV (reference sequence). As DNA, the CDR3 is TGTGCCAGCAGGGCTCCTAGCAATGAAAAACTGTTTTTT. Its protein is CASRAPSNEKLFF. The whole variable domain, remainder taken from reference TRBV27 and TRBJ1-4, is EAQVTQNPRYLITVTGKKLTVTCSQNMNHEYMSWYRQDPGLGLRQIYYSMNVEVTDKGDVPEGYKVSRKEKRNFPLILESPSPNQTSLYFCASRAPSNEKLFFGSGTQLSVL.

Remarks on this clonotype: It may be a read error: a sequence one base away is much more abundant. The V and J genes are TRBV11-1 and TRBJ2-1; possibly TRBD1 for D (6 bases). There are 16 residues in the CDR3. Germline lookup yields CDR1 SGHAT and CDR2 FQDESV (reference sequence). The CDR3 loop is CASFPPRGQGYNEHFF. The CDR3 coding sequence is TGTGCCAGCTTCCCCCCCAGGGGCCAAGGGTACAATGAGCACTTCTTC.

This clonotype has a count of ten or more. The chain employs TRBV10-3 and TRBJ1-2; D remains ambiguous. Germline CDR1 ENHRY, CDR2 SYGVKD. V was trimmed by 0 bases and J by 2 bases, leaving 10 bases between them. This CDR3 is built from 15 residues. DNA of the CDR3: TGTGCCATCAGTGAGTCTGAAGCGGGGAACTATGGCTACACCTTC. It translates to CAISESEAGNYGYTF.

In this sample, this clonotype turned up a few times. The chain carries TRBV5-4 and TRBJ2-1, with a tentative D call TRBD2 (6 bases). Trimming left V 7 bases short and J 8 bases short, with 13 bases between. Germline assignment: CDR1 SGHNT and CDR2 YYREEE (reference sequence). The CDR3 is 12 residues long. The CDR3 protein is CASRGMLDEQFF. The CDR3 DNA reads TGTGCCAGCCGGGGGATGCTCGATGAGCAGTTCTTC.

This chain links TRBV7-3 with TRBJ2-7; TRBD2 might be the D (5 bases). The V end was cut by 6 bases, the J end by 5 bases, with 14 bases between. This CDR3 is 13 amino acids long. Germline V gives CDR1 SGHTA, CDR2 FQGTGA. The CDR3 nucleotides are TGTGCCAGCAGGCCGGCGGGTACGGACGAGCAGTACTTC. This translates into CASRPAGTDEQYF.

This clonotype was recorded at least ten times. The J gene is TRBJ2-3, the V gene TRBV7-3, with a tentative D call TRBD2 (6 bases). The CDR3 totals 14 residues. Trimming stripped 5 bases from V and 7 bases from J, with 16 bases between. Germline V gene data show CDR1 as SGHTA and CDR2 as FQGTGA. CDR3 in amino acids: CASSPSGVGNTQYF. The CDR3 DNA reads TGTGCCAGCAGCCCCTCGGGAGTGGGGAATACGCAGTATTTT.

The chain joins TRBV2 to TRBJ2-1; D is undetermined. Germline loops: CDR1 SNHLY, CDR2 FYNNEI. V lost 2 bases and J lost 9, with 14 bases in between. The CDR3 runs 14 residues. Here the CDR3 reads CASSELAASGEQFF. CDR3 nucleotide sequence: TGTGCCAGCAGTGAATTGGCGGCCTCGGGTGAGCAGTTCTTC.

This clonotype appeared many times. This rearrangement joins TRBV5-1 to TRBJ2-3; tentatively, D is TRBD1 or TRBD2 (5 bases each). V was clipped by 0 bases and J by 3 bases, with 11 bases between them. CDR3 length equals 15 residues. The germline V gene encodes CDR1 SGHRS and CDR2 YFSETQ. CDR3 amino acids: CASSLDGDETDTQYF. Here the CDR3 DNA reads TGCGCCAGCAGCTTGGACGGGGACGAGACAGATACGCAGTATTTT.

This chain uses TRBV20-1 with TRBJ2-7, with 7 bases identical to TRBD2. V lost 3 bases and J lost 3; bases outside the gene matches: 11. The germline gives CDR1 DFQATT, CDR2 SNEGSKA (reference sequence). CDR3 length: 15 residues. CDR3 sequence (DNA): TGCAGTGCTAGGGGTGGCACTAGCGAGCTCTACGAGCAGTACTTC. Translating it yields CSARGGTSELYEQYF.

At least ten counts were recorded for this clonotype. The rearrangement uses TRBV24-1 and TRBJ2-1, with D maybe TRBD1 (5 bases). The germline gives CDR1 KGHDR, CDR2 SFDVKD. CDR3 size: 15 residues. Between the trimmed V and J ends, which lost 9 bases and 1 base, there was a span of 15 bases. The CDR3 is CATSTAQVSYNEQFF. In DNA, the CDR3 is TGTGCCACCTCAACGGCACAGGTATCCTACAATGAGCAGTTCTTC.

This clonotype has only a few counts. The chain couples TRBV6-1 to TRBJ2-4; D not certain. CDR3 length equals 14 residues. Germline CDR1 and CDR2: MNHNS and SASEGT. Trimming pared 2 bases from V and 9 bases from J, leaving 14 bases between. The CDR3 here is CASSEWKGMGIQYF. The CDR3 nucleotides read TGTGCCAGCAGTGAATGGAAGGGAATGGGCATTCAGTACTTC.

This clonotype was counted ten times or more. The DNA for the CDR3 is TGCAGTGCTAGGATTCGGGGAGATGGCTACACCTTC. It specifies CSARIRGDGYTF. The genes are TRBV20-1 and TRBJ1-2, with unresolved D. Germline V lookup: CDR1 DFQATT, CDR2 SNEGSKA (reference sequence). This CDR3 is 12 amino acids long. Trimming removed 3 bases from V and 6 bases from J, with 11 bases in between.

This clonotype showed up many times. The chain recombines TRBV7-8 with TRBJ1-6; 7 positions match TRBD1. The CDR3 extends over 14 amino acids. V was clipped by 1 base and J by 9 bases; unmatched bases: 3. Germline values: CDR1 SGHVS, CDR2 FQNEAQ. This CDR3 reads CASSLEGASSPLHF. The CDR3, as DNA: TGTGCCAGCAGCTTAGAGGGGGCAAGTTCACCCCTCCACTTT.

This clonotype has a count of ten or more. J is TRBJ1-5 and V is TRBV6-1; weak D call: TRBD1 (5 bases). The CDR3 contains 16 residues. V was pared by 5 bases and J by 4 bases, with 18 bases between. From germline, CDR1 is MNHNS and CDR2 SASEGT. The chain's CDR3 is CASSPLGTGSNQPQHF. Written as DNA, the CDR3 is TGTGCCAGCAGTCCACTGGGTACAGGCTCGAATCAGCCCCAGCATTTT.

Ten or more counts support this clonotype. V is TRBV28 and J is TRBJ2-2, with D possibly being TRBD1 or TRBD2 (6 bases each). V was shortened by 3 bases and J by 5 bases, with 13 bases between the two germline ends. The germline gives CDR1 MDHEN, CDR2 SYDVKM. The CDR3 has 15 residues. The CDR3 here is CASSLGGSATGELFF. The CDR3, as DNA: TGTGCCAGCAGTTTGGGGGGCTCCGCGACCGGGGAGCTGTTTTTT.

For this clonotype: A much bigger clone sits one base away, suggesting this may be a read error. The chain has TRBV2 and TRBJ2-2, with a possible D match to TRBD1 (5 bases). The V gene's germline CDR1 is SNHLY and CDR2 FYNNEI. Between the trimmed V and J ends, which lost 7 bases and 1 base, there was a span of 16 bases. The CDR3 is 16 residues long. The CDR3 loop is CASKGLKALNTGELFF. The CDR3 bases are TGTGCCAGCAAGGGGCTAAAAGCCTTGAACACCGGGGAGCTGTTTTTT.

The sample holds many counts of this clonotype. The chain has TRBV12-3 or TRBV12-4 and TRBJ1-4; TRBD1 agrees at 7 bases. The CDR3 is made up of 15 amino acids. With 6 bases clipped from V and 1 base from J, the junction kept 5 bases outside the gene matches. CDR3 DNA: TGTGCCAGCAGCTCGAACAGGGGAACTAATGAAAAACTGTTTTTT. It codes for CASSSNRGTNEKLFF.

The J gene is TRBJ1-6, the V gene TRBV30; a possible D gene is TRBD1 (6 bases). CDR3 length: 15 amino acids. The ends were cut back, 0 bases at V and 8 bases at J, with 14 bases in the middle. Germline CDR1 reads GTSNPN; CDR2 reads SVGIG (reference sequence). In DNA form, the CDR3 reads TGTGCCTGGAGTGTAACGGCCTCAGGGGATTCACCCCTCCACTTT. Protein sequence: CAWSVTASGDSPLHF.